Below are 31 T cell receptor beta chains sequenced from a single sample in a study of CXCR3-negative and CXCR3-positive naive CD8 T cells. 5' RACE with UMI labels generated the TRB cDNA libraries. Each CDR3 protein gets one entry in TCRdb, which reprocessed the 5' RACE reads and gives no DNA. This sample's clone table lists 150,000 to 160,000 distinct CDR3 sequences. The antigens for these receptors are not known. Findings and limits, study-wide: Hydrophobicity was higher for TRB CDR3s found in CXCR3-positive naive cells than in CXCR3-negative naive cells.

Sequenced: naive CXCR3+ CD8+ T cells from blood. Subset in this sample: CD45RO-CCR7+CD27+CD95- naive CD8+ T cells expressing CXCR3 (TNR3+). These TCRs come from a human donor in good health. Some clones in this sample may be carry-over from other donors' samples.

The chain is built from TRBV12-3 or TRBV12-4 and TRBJ2-7; TCRdb returns TRBD1, unconfirmable since there is no DNA. The CDR3 sequence is 14 residues long. The chain's CDR3 is CASSRAGGHYEQYF.

The CDR3 is CASGRLGGLHTEAFF. The rearrangement links TRBV12-5 to TRBJ1-1; there is no DNA to check the TCRdb D call of TRBD1. Germline V gene lookup returns CDR1 LGHNT and CDR2 FRNRAP. The CDR3 totals 15 residues.

CDR3 in amino acids: CASRLARADTQYF. The J gene is TRBJ2-3, the V gene TRBV2; TCRdb gives TRBD2 as the D gene, but with no DNA this cannot be confirmed. The CDR3 totals 13 residues. Germline CDR1 reads SNHLY; CDR2 reads FYNNEI.

This chain uses TRBV12-3 or TRBV12-4 with TRBJ2-7; TCRdb reports TRBD2, a call that lacks DNA to check it against. The CDR3 runs 18 residues. CDR3 residues: CASSNTYLAGGPGNEQYF.

The gene calls are TRBV5-1 and TRBJ1-6; TCRdb's assignment of TRBD1 cannot be checked, as there is no DNA. Per the germline V gene, CDR1 is SGHRS and CDR2 is YFSETQ. The CDR3 extends over 19 amino acids. The chain's CDR3 is CASSSPGQEDPLYNSPLHF.

The chain employs TRBV6-5 and TRBJ2-1. This CDR3 contains 14 residues. Germline V gives CDR1 MNHEY, CDR2 SVGAGI. The CDR3 region is CASRLTNLNNEQFF.

This chain links TRBV5-1 with TRBJ2-7; TCRdb proposes TRBD2, but this gene call is untestable without DNA. Looked up from germline, CDR1 is SGHRS and CDR2 is YFSETQ. The CDR3 covers 16 residues. CDR3 region: CASSSTSGGISYEQYF.

The V gene is TRBV28, the J gene TRBJ2-4; the TCRdb D gene call, TRBD1, has no DNA to confirm it. Germline values: CDR1 MDHEN, CDR2 SYDVKM. The CDR3 contains 16 residues. The CDR3 sequence is CASSPRRGGSKNIQYF.

V is TRBV7-9 and J is TRBJ2-2. The V gene's germline CDR1 is SEHNR and CDR2 FQNEAQ (reference sequence). This CDR3 is 15 amino acids long. The CDR3 loop is CASSLYSHPTGELFF.

The chain couples TRBV4-3 to TRBJ1-2. The CDR3 is 13 residues long. Germline CDR1 and CDR2: LGHNA and YSLEER. This CDR3 is CASSQVKEYGYTF.

V is TRBV29-1 and J is TRBJ2-7; TCRdb's D call, TRBD1, is unchecked because there is no DNA. This CDR3 is built from 12 residues. In germline, CDR1 is SQVTM, CDR2 ANQGSEA. The CDR3 sequence: CSLPHLWASEYF.

V usage is TRBV4-1 and J usage is TRBJ1-5. Germline V CDR1 and CDR2: MGHRA, YSYEKL. The CDR3 runs 14 residues. The CDR3 protein is CASSQEFKNQPQHF.

The chain carries TRBV6-2 or TRBV6-3 and TRBJ2-7. The CDR3 is made up of 15 amino acids. Germline V gives CDR1 MNHEY, CDR2 SVGEGT. The CDR3 here is CASSFDLRSPYEQYF.

The V call is TRBV28, the J call TRBJ2-5; lacking DNA, the TRBD2 call made by TCRdb goes unchecked. The CDR3 sequence is 15 residues long. Germline V gene data show CDR1 as MDHEN and CDR2 as SYDVKM. The CDR3: CASSPQTSRLETQYF. Together with reference TRBV28 and TRBJ2-5, the CDR3 gives the full variable domain: DVKVTQSSRYLVKRTGEKVFLECVQDMDHENMFWYRQDPGLGLRLIYFSYDVKMKEKGDIPEGYSVSREKKERFSLILESASTNQTSMYLCASSPQTSRLETQYFGPGTRLLVL.

CDR3: CSASDSLNYGYTF. The rearrangement links TRBV20-1 to TRBJ1-2. This CDR3 contains 13 residues. Germline CDR1 DFQATT, CDR2 SNEGSKA (reference sequence).

V is TRBV4-3 and J is TRBJ2-1; absent DNA, TCRdb's TRBD1 call cannot be checked. The germline CDR1 and CDR2 sequences are LGHNA and YSLEER. The CDR3 spans 16 residues. This chain's CDR3 is CASSQATGGPYNEQFF.

The chain is built from TRBV4-1 and TRBJ1-1. CDR1 and CDR2 (germline): MGHRA, YSYEKL. The CDR3 runs to 16 residues. CDR3 region: CASSQDLRWANTEAFF.

The chain's CDR3 is CASSRMAGGEQYF. The rearrangement uses TRBV6-5 and TRBJ2-7; the D call of TRBD2 rests on TCRdb alone, since no DNA is present to check it. The CDR3 has 13 amino acids. Looked up from germline, CDR1 is MNHEY and CDR2 is SVGAGI.

The chain links TRBV12-3 or TRBV12-4 to TRBJ2-7; TCRdb reports TRBD2, a call that lacks DNA to check it against. This CDR3 has 14 amino acids. CDR3: CASATSGSSYEQYF.

The gene calls are TRBV29-1 and TRBJ1-4. The germline gives CDR1 SQVTM, CDR2 ANQGSEA. This CDR3 region has 11 residues. The CDR3: CSAQGGEKLFF.

The chain carries TRBV14 and TRBJ2-5. This CDR3 comprises 13 residues. Germline CDR1 SGHDN, CDR2 FVKESK. CDR3 protein: CASSRLIQETQYF.

CDR3 region: CASSRTSYEQYF. The chain uses TRBV28 and TRBJ2-7. This CDR3 has 12 amino acids. Germline CDR1 and CDR2: MDHEN and SYDVKM.

The genes are TRBV12-3 or TRBV12-4 and TRBJ2-6. CDR3 length equals 15 residues. CDR3 amino acids: CASSSEYSGANVLTF.

The chain couples TRBV3-1 to TRBJ2-1; as DNA is missing, the TRBD1 call by TCRdb cannot be tested. The CDR3 is made up of 14 amino acids. Per germline, CDR1 LGHDT and CDR2 YNNKEL (reference sequence). CDR3 protein: CASSHIDRGYEQFF.

This chain links TRBV7-9 with TRBJ1-1; the TCRdb call, TRBD1, lacks DNA for checking. CDR3 length: 13 residues. Germline V gives CDR1 SEHNR, CDR2 FQNEAQ (reference sequence). The CDR3 protein is CASSSGTVTEAFF.

The J gene is TRBJ2-2, the V gene TRBV7-7. The length of the CDR3 is 13 residues. CDR1 is SSHAT and CDR2 is FNYEAQ in the germline V gene (reference sequence). The CDR3 sequence is CASSSYYTGELFF.

The V call is TRBV10-3, the J call TRBJ2-7. CDR3 length: 13 amino acids. CDR1 and CDR2 (germline): ENHRY, SYGVKD. CDR3 sequence: CAINTELGYEQYF.

The CDR3 loop is CASSPRLAGLDTQYF. V gene TRBV14 combines with J gene TRBJ2-3; no DNA is available, so the TRBD2 call from TCRdb remains unchecked. The V gene's germline CDR1 is SGHDN and CDR2 FVKESK. The length of the CDR3 is 15 residues.

J is TRBJ2-7 and V is TRBV4-1; TCRdb gives TRBD1 as the D gene, but with no DNA this cannot be confirmed. The CDR3 length is 14 residues. Per the germline V gene, CDR1 is MGHRA and CDR2 is YSYEKL. The CDR3 sequence is CASSPWTVLDEQYF.

CDR3 loop: CASSATGGQGEQYF. This chain uses TRBV9 with TRBJ2-7; the D call from TCRdb, TRBD1, cannot be confirmed without DNA. Germline CDR1 SGDLS, CDR2 YYNGEE. The CDR3 loop spans 14 amino acids.

The V and J genes are TRBV28 and TRBJ2-7; the TCRdb call, TRBD1, lacks DNA for checking. Looked up from germline, CDR1 is MDHEN and CDR2 is SYDVKM. This CDR3 region has 13 residues. CDR3 sequence: CASTWDRAYEQYF.